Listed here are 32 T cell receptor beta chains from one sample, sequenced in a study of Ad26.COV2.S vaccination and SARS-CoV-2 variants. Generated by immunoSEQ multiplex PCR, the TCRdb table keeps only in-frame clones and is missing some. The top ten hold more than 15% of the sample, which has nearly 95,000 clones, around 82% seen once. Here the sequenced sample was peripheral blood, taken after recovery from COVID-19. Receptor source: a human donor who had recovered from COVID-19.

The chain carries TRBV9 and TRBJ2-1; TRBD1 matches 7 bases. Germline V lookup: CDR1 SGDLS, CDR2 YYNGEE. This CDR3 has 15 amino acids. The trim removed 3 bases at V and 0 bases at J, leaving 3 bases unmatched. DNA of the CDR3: TGTGCCAGCAGCGAGACAGGGAGCTCCTACAATGAGCAGTTCTTC. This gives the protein CASSETGSSYNEQFF.

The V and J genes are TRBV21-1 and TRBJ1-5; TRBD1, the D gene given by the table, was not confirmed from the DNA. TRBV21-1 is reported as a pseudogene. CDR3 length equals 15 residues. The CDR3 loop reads CASSKVQQMYQPQHF. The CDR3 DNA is TGTGCCAGCAGCAAAGTTCAACAGATGTATCAGCCCCAGCATTTT.

The CDR3 spells CASSQRSAGVTPDTQYF. The CDR3 region has the DNA TGTGCCAGCAGCCAGAGGTCAGCGGGGGTTACCCCAGATACGCAGTATTTT. The gene calls are TRBV3-1 (or the pseudogene TRBV3-2) and TRBJ2-3, with TRBD2 matching over 8 bases. The germline CDR1 and CDR2 sequences are LGHDT and YNNKEL (reference sequence). The CDR3 spans 17 residues. V lost 3 bases to trimming and J lost 4 bases; unmatched junction nucleotides: 12.

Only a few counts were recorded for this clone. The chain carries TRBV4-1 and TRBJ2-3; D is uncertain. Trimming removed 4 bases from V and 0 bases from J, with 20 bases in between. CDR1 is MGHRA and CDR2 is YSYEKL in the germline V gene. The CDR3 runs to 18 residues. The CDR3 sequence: CASSPQIQSATSTDTQYF. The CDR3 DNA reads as TGCGCCAGCAGCCCCCAAATTCAATCGGCTACTAGCACAGATACGCAGTATTTT.

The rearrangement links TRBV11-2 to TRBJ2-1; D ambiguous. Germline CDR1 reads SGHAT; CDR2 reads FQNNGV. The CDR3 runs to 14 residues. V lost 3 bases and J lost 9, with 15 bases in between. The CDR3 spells CASSLSRSYGEQFF. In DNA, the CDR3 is TGTGCCAGCAGCTTGAGTAGGTCTTACGGTGAGCAGTTCTTC.

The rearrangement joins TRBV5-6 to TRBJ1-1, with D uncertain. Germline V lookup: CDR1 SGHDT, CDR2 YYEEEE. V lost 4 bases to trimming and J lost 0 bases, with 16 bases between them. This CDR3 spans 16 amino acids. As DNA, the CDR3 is TGTGCCAGCAGCCCTTTTAAAACCCTTATGAACACTGAAGCTTTCTTT. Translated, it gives CASSPFKTLMNTEAFF. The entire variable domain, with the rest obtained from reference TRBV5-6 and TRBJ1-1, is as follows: DAGVTQSPTHLIKTRGQQVTLRCSPKSGHDTVSWYQQALGQGPQFIFQYYEEEERQRGNFPDRFSGHQFPNYSSELNVNALLLGDSALYLCASSPFKTLMNTEAFFGQGTRLTVV.

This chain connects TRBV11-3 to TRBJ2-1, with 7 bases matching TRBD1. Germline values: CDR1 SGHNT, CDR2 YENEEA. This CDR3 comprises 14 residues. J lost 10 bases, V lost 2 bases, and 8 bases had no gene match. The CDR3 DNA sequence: TGTGCCAGCAGCTTAATGGTAGGGGGCGACGAGCAGTTCTTC. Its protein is CASSLMVGGDEQFF.

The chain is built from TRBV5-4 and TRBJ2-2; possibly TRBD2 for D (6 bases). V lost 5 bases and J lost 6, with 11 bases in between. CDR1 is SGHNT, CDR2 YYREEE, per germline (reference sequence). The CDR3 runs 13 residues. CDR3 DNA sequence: TGTGCCAGCAGTCCCTGGGGGGCCGGGGAGCTGTTTTTT. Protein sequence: CASSPWGAGELFF.

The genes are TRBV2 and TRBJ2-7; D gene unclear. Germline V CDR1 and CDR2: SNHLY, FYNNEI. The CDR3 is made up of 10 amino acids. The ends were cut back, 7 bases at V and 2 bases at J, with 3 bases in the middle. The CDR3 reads CASMTYEQYF. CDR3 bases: TGTGCCAGCATGACCTACGAGCAGTACTTC.

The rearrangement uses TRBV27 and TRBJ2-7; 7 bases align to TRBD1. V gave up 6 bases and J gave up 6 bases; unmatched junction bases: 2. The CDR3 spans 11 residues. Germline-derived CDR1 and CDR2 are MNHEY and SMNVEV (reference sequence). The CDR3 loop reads CASRRQGEQYF. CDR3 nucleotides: TGTGCCAGCAGAAGACAGGGCGAGCAGTACTTC.

CDR3 DNA sequence: TGTGCTAGTGGTTTGGGACAGGGCGGTTCCGGCGGGGAGCTGTTTTTT. It yields the protein CASGLGQGGSGGELFF. The chain is built from TRBV12-5 and TRBJ2-2, with 7 bases lining up with TRBD1. CDR3 length: 16 residues. Germline V gene lookup returns CDR1 LGHNT and CDR2 FRNRAP. V gave up 1 base and J gave up 7 bases; unmatched junction bases: 9.

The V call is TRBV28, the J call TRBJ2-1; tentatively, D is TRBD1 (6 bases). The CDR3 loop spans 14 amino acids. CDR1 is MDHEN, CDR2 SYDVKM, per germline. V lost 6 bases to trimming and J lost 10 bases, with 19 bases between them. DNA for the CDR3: TGTGCCAGCAGAAATCCCGGACAGCTGCAAGAGCAGTTCTTC. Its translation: CASRNPGQLQEQFF.

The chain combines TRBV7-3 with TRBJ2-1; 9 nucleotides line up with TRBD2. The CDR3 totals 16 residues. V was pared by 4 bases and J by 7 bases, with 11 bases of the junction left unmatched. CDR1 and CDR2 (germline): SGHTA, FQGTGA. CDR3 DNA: TGTGCCAGCAGCTCCGCGGGACTAGCTGAGGTGAATGAGCAGTTCTTC. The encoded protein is CASSSAGLAEVNEQFF.

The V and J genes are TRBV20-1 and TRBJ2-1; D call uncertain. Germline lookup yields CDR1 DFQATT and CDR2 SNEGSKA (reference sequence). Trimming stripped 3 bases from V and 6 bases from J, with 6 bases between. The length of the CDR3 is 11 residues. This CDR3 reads CSASRINEQFF. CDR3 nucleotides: TGCAGTGCTAGCCGGATCAATGAGCAGTTCTTC.

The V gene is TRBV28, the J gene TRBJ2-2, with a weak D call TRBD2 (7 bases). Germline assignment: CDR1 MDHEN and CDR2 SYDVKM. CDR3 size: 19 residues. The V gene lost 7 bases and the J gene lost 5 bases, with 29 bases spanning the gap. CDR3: CASIRGATRALWVTGELFF. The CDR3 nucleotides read TGTGCCAGCATCCGGGGGGCGACCAGGGCACTCTGGGTTACCGGGGAGCTGTTTTTT.

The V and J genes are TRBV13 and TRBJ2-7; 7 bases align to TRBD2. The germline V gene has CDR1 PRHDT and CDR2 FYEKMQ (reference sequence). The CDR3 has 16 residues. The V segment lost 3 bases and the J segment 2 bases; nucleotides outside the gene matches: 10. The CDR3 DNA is TGTGCCAGCAGCTTCTTTTCGCTAGCGGCCACCTACGAGCAGTACTTC. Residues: CASSFFSLAATYEQYF. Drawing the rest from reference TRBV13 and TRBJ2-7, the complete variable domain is AAGVIQSPRHLIKEKRETATLKCYPIPRHDTVYWYQQGPGQDPQFLISFYEKMQSDKGSIPDRFSAQQFSDYHSELNMSSLELGDSALYFCASSFFSLAATYEQYFGPGTRLTVT.

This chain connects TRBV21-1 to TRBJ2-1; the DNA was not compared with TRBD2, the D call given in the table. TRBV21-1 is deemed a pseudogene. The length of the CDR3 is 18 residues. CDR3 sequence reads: CASSKEEGKRRSYNEQFF. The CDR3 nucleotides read TGTGCCAGCAGCAAAGAGGAAGGGAAAAGGAGGTCCTACAATGAGCAGTTCTTC.

The CDR3 coding sequence is TGTGCCAGCATCGCTGATGAGGGTTACAATCAGCCCCAGCATTTT. Translation: CASIADEGYNQPQHF. The chain recombines TRBV28 with TRBJ1-5, with D unclear. Germline CDR1 is MDHEN and CDR2 is SYDVKM. The V end was cut by 7 bases, the J end by 3 bases, with 16 bases between. This CDR3 has 15 residues.

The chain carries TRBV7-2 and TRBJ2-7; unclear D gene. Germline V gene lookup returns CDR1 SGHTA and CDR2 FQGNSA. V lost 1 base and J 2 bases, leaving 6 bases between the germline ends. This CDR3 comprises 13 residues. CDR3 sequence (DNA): TGTGCCAGCAGCTTAGGGCTAGCCTACGAGCAGTACTTC. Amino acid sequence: CASSLGLAYEQYF.

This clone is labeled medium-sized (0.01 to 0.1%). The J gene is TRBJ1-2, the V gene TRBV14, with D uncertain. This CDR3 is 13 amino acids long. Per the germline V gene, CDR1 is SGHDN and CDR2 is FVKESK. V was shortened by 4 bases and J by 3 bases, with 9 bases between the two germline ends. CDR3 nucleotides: TGTGCCAGCAGCCCCGTCACCTACTATGGCTACACCTTC. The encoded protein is CASSPVTYYGYTF.

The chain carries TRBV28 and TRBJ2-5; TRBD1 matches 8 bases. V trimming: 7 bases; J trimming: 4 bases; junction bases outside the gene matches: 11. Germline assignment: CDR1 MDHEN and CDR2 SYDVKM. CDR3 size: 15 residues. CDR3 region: CASTKLDRGRETQYF. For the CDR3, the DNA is TGTGCCAGCACCAAATTAGACAGGGGTAGAGAGACCCAGTACTTC.

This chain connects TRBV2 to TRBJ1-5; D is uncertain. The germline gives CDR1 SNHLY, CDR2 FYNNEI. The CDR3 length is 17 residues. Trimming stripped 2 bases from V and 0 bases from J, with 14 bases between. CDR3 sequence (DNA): TGTGCCAGCAGTGAATCGGGGTGGCACAATAGCAATCAGCCCCAGCATTTT. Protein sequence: CASSESGWHNSNQPQHF.

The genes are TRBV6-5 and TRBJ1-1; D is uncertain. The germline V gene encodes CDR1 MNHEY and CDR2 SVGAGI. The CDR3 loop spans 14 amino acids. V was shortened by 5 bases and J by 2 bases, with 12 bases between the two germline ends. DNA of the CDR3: TGTGCCAGCAGTCAAAGTACAGATAACACTGAAGCTTTCTTT. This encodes CASSQSTDNTEAFF.

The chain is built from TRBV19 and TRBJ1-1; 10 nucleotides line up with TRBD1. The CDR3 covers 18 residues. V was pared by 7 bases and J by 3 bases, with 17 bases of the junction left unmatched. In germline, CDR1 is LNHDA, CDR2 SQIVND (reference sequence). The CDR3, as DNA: TGTGCCAGTAAGGTGACAGGGGGCGAGAGTTGGTGGGACACTGAAGCTTTCTTT. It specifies CASKVTGGESWWDTEAFF.

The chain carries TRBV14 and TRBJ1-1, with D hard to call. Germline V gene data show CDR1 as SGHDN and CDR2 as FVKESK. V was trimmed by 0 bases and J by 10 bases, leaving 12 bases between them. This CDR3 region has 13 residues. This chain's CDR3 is CASSQDVVRGAFF. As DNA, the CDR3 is TGTGCCAGCAGCCAAGATGTCGTGCGTGGAGCTTTCTTT.

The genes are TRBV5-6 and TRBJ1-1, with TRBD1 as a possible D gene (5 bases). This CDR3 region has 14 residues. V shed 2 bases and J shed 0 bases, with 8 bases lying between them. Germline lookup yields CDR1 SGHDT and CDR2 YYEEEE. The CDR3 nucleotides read TGTGCCAGCAGCTTAGAACAGGTGAACACTGAAGCTTTCTTT. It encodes CASSLEQVNTEAFF. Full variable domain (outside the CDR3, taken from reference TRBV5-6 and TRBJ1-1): DAGVTQSPTHLIKTRGQQVTLRCSPKSGHDTVSWYQQALGQGPQFIFQYYEEEERQRGNFPDRFSGHQFPNYSSELNVNALLLGDSALYLCASSLEQVNTEAFFGQGTRLTVV.

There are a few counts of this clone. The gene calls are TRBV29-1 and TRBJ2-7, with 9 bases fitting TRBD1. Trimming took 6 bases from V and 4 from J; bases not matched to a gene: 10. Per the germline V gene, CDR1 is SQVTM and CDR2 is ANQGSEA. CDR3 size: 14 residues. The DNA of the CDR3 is TGCAGCGTGAGGGACAGGGATAAACGTTACGAGCAGTACTTC. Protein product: CSVRDRDKRYEQYF.

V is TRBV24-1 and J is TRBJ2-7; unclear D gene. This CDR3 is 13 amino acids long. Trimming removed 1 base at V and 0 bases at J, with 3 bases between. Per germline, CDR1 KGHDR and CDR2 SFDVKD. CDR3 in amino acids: CATSDFSSYEQYF. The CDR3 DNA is TGTGCCACCAGTGATTTTAGCTCCTACGAGCAGTACTTC.

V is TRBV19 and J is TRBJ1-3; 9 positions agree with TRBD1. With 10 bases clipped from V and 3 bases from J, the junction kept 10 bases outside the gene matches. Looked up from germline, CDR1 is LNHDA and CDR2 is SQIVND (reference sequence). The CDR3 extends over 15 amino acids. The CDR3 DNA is TGTGCCACAACAGAGGACAGGGGAGTTGGAAACACCATATATTTT. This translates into CATTEDRGVGNTIYF.

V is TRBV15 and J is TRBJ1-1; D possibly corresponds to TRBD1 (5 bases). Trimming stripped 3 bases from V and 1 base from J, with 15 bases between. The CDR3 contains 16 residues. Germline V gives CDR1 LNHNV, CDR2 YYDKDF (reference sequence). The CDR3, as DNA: TGTGCCACCAGCAGGTTTCGGAGCAGGGCGAACACTGAAGCTTTCTTT. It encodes CATSRFRSRANTEAFF.

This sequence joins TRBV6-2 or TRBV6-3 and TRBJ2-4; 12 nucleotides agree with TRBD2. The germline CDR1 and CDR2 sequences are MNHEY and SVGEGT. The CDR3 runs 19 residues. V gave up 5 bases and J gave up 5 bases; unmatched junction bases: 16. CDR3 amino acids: CASSHRAQRLAGEENIQYF. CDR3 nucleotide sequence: TGTGCCAGCAGTCACCGGGCCCAAAGACTAGCGGGAGAGGAAAACATTCAGTACTTC.

Here the CDR3 reads CASSSPPAGYYEQYF. The CDR3, as DNA: TGTGCCAGCAGCTCGCCCCCGGCGGGATACTACGAGCAGTACTTC. V and J are TRBV7-8 and TRBJ2-7, with D perhaps TRBD2 (6 bases). The germline gives CDR1 SGHVS, CDR2 FQNEAQ. There are 15 residues in the CDR3. The V end was cut by 4 bases, the J end by 3 bases, with 16 bases between.